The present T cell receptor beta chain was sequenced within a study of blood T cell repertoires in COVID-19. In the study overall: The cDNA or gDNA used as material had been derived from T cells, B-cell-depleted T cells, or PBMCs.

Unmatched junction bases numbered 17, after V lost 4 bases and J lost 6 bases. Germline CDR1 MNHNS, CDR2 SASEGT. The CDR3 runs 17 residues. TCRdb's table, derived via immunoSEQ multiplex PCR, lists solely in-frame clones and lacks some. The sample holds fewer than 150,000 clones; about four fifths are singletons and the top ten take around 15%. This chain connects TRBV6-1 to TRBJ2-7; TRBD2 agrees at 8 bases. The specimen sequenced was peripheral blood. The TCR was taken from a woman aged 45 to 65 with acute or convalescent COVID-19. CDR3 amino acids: CASSADMGYGGAAEQYF. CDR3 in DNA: TGTGCCAGCAGTGCCGACATGGGCTACGGGGGGGCTGCCGAGCAGTACTTC.